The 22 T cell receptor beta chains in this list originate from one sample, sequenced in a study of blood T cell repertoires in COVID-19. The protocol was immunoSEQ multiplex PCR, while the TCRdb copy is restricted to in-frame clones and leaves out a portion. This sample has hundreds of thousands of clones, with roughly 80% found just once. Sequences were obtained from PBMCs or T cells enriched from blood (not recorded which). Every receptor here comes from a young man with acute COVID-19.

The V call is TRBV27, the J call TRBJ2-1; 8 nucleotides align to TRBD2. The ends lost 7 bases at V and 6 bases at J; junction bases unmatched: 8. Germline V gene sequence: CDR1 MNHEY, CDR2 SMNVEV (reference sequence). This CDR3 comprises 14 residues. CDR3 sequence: CASKVAGSRNEQFF. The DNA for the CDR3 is TGTGCCAGCAAAGTAGCGGGATCTCGCAATGAGCAGTTCTTC.

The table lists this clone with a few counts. CDR3 in DNA: TGCGCCAGCAGTGATCCCCGGGGGGGAAATGAGCAGTTCTTC. As protein: CASSDPRGGNEQFF. The rearrangement uses TRBV10-1 and TRBJ2-1, with TRBD2 matching 8 bases. Per germline, CDR1 WNHNN and CDR2 SYGVQD (reference sequence). The CDR3 has 14 residues. V trimming: 3 bases; J trimming: 7 bases; junction bases outside the gene matches: 5.

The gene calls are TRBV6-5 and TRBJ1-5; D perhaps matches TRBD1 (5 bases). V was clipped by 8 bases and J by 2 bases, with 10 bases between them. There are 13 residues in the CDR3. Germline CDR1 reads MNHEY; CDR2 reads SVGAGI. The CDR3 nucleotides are TGTGCCAGCGGACACCCGGGCAATCAGCCCCAGCATTTT. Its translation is CASGHPGNQPQHF.

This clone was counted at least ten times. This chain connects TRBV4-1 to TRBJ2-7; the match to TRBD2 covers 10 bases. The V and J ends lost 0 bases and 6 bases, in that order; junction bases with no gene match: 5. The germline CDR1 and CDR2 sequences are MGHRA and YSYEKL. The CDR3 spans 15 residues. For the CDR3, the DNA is TGCGCCAGCAGCCAAGAACCAGCGGGGGGGGCCGAGCAGTACGTC. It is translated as CASSQEPAGGAEQYV.

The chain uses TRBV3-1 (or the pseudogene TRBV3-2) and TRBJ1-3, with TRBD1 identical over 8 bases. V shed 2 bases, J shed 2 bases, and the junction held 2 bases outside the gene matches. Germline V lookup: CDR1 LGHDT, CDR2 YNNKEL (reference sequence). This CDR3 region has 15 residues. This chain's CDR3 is CASSQPGGAGNTIYF. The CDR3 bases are TGTGCCAGCAGCCAACCAGGGGGCGCTGGAAACACCATATATTTT.

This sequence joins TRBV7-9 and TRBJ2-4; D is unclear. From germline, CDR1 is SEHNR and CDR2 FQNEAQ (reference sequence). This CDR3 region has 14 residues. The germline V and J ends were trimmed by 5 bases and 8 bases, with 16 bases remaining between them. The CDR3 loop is CASSPPLPPDIQYF. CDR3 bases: TGTGCCAGCAGCCCTCCGCTCCCCCCGGACATTCAGTACTTC.

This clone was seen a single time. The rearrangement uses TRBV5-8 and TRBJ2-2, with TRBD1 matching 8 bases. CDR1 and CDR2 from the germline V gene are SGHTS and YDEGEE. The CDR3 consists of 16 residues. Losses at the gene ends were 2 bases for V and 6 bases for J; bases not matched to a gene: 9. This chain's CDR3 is CASSFLLRGPSGELFF. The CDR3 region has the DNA TGTGCCAGCAGCTTTCTGCTCAGGGGGCCTTCCGGGGAGCTGTTTTTT.

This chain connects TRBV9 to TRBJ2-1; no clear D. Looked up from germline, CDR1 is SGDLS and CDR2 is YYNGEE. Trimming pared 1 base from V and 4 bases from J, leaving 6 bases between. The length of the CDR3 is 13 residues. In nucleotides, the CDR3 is TGTGCCAGCAGCGTAAACGAGTACAATGAGCAGTTCTTC. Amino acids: CASSVNEYNEQFF.

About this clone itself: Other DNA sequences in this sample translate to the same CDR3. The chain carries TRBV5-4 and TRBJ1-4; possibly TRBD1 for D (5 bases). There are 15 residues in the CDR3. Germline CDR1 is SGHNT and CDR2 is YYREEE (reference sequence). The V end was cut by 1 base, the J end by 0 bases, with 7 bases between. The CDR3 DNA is TGTGCCAGCAGCTTGACAGGAGCAACTAATGAAAAACTGTTTTTT. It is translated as CASSLTGATNEKLFF.

Here the CDR3 reads CASSFSTSYEQFF. The DNA of the CDR3 is TGTGCCAGCAGTTTTTCGACTAGCTATGAGCAGTTCTTC. The chain recombines TRBV28 with TRBJ2-1; TRBD2 agrees at 7 bases. Germline lookup yields CDR1 MDHEN and CDR2 SYDVKM. Trimming cost V 3 bases and J 8 bases; bases outside gene matches: 4. The CDR3 length is 13 residues.

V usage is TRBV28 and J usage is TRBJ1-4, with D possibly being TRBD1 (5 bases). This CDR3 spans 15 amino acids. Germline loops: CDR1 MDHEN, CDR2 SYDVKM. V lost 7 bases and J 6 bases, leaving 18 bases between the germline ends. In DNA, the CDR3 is TGTGCCAGCATGGACACATCCCTTCGAGATGAAAAACTGTTTTTT. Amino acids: CASMDTSLRDEKLFF.

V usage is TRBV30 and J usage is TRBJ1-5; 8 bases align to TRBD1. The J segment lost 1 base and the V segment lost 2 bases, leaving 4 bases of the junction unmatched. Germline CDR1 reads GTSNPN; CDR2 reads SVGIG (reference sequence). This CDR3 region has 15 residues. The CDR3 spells CAWSPGQGSNQPQHF. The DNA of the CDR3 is TGTGCCTGGAGTCCCGGACAGGGCAGCAATCAGCCCCAGCATTTT.

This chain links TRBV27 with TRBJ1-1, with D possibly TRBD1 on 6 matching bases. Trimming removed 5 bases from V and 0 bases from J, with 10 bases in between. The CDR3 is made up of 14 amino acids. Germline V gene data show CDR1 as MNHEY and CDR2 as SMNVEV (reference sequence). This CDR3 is CASSPGVMNTEAFF. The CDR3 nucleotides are TGTGCCAGCAGTCCAGGGGTTATGAACACTGAAGCTTTCTTT.

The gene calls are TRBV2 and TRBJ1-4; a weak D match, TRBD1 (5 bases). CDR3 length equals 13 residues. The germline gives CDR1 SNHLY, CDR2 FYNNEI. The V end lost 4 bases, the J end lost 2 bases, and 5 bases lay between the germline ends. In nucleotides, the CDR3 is TGTGCCAGCAGTGGGGGCACTAATGAAAAACTGTTTTTT. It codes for CASSGGTNEKLFF. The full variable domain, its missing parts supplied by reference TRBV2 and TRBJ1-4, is EPEVTQTPSHQVTQMGQEVILRCVPISNHLYFYWYRQILGQKVEFLVSFYNNEISEKSEIFDDQFSVERPDGSNFTLKIRSTKLEDSAMYFCASSGGTNEKLFFGSGTQLSVL.

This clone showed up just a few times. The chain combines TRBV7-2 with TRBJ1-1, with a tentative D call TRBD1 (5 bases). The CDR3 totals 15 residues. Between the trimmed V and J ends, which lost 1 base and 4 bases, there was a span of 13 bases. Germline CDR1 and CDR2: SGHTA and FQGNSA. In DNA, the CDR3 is TGTGCCAGCAGCTTAGTAGGGGATTATAGCACTGAAGCTTTCTTT. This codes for CASSLVGDYSTEAFF.

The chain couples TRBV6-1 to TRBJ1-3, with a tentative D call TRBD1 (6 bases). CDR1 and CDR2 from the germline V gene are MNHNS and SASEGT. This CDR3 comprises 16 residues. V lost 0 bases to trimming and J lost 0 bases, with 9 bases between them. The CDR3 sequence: CASSEARGSSGNTIYF. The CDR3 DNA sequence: TGTGCCAGCAGTGAAGCGAGGGGGAGCTCTGGAAACACCATATATTTT.

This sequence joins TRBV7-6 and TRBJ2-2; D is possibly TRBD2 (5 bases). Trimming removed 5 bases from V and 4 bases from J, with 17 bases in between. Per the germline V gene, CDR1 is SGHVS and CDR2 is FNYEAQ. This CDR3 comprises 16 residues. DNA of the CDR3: TGTGCCAGCAGCGTAACCGGACGCCGGGGCACCGGGGAGCTGTTTTTT. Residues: CASSVTGRRGTGELFF. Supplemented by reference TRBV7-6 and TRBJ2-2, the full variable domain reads GAGVSQSPRYKVTKRGQDVALRCDPISGHVSLYWYRQALGQGPEFLTYFNYEAQQDKSGLPNDRFSAERPEGSISTLTIQRTEQRDSAMYRCASSVTGRRGTGELFFGEGSRLTVL.

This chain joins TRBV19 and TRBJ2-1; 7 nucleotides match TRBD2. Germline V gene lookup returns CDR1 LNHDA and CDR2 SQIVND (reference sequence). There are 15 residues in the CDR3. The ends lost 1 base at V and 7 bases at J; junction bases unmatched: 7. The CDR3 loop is CASSIGPGGINEQFF. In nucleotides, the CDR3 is TGTGCCAGTAGTATAGGACCGGGGGGAATTAATGAGCAGTTCTTC.

CDR3 nucleotide sequence: TGTGCCAGCAGCTTAGGTGGAGGGAACTATGGCTACACCTTC. Protein product: CASSLGGGNYGYTF. The chain is built from TRBV11-2 and TRBJ1-2; D is ambiguous. Per the germline V gene, CDR1 is SGHAT and CDR2 is FQNNGV. The CDR3 covers 14 residues. Between the trimmed V and J ends, which lost 1 base and 2 bases, there was a span of 8 bases.

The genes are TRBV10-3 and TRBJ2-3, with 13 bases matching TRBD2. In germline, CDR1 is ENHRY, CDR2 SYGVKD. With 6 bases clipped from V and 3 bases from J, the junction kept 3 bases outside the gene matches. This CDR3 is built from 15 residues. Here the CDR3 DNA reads TGTGCCATCAGCCAACTAGCGGGAGGGACAGATACGCAGTATTTT. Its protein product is CAISQLAGGTDTQYF.

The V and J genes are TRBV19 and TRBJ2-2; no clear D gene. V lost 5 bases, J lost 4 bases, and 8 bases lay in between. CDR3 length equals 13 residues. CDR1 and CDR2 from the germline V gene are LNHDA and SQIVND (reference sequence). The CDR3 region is CASSRSGTGELFF. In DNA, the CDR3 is TGTGCCAGTAGTCGCTCGGGCACCGGGGAGCTGTTTTTT. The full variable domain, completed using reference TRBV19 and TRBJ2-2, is DGGITQSPKYLFRKEGQNVTLSCEQNLNHDAMYWYRQDPGQGLRLIYYSQIVNDFQKGDIAEGYSVSREKKESFPLTVTSAQKNPTAFYLCASSRSGTGELFFGEGSRLTVL.

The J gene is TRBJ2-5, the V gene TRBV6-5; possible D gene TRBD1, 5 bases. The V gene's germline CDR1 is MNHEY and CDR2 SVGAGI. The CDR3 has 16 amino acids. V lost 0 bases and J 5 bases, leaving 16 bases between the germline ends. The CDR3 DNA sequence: TGTGCCAGCAGTTACTCGGGGCCATGGACGGTTGAGACCCAGTACTTC. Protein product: CASSYSGPWTVETQYF.